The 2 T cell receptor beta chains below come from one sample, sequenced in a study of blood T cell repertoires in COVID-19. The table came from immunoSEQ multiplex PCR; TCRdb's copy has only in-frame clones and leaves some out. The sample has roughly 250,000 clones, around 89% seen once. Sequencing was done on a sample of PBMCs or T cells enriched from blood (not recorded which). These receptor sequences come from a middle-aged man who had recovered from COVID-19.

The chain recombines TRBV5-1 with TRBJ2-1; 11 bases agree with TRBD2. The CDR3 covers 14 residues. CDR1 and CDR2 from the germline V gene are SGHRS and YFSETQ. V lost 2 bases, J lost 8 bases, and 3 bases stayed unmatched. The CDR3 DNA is TGCGCCAGCAGCTTTAGCGGGGGGGATGATGAGCAGTTCTTC. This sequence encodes CASSFSGGDDEQFF.

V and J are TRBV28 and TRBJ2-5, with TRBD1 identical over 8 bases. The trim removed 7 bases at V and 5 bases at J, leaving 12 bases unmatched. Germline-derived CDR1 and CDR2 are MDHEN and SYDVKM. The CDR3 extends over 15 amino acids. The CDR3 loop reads CASNNVDRVRETQYF. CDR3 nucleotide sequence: TGTGCCAGCAATAACGTGGACAGGGTTCGGGAGACCCAGTACTTC.